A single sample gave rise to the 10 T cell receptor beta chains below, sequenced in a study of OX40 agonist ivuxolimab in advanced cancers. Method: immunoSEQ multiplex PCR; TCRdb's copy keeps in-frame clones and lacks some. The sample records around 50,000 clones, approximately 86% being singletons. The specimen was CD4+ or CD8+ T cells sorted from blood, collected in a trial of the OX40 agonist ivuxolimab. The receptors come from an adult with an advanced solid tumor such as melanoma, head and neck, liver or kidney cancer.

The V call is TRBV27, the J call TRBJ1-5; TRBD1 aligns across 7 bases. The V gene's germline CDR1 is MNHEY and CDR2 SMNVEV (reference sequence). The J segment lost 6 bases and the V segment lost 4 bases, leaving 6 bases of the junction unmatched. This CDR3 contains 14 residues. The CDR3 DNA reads TGTGCCAGCAGTTACAGGGGCCTGGGTCAGCCCCAGCATTTT. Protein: CASSYRGLGQPQHF.

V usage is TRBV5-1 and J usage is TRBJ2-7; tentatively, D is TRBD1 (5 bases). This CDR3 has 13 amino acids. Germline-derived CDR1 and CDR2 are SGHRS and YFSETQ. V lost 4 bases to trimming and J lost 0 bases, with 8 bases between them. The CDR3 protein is CASSVTGSYEQYF. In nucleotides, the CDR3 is TGCGCCAGCAGCGTTACAGGCTCCTACGAGCAGTACTTC.

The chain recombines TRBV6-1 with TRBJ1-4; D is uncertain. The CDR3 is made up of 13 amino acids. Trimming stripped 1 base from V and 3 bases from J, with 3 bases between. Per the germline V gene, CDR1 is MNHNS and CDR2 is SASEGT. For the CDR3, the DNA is TGTGCCAGCAGTGAAGGCTCTAATGAAAAACTGTTTTTT. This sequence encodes CASSEGSNEKLFF.

CDR3 region: CASRLSGTGELFF. CDR3 nucleotides: TGTGCCAGCCGTCTTAGTGGGACCGGGGAGCTGTTTTTT. The V and J genes are TRBV7-8 and TRBJ2-2; D gene unclear. This CDR3 contains 13 residues. V was trimmed by 8 bases and J by 5 bases, leaving 12 bases between them. Germline values: CDR1 SGHVS, CDR2 FQNEAQ.

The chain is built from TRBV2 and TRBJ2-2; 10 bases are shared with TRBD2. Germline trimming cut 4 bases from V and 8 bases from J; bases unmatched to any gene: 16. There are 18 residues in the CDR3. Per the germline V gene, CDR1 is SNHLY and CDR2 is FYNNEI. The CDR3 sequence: CASSARLPSGRAGGELFF. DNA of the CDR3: TGTGCCAGCAGTGCTCGCCTGCCGAGCGGGAGGGCCGGGGGGGAGCTGTTTTTT.

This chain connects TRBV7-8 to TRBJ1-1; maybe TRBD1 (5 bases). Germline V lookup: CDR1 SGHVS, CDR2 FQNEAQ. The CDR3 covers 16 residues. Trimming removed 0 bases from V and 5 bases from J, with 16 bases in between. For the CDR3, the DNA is TGTGCCAGCAGCTTAGCGCAGACACCCCGGGGGACTGAAGCTTTCTTT. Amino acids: CASSLAQTPRGTEAFF.

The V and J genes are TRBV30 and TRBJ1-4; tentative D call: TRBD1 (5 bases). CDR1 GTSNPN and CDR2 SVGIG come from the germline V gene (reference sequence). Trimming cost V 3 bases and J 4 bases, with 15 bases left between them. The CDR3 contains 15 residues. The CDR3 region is CAWRTGAGLNEKLFF. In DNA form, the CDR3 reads TGTGCCTGGAGGACGGGCGCAGGGCTTAATGAAAAACTGTTTTTT.

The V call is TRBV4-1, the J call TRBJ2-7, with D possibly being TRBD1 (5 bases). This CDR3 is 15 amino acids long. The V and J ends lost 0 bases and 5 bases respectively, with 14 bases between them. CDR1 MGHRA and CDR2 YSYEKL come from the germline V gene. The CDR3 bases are TGCGCCAGCAGCCAAGAGGGGCTGGAGATCAACGAGCAGTACTTC. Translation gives CASSQEGLEINEQYF.

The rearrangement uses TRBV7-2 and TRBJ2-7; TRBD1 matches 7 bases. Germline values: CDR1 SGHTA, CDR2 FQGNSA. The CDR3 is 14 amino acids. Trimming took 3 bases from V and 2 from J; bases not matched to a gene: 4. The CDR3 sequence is CASSLSGGTYEQYF. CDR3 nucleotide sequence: TGTGCCAGCAGCTTGTCAGGGGGAACCTACGAGCAGTACTTC. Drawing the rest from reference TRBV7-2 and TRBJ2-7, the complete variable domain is GAGVSQSPSNKVTEKGKDVELRCDPISGHTALYWYRQSLGQGLEFLIYFQGNSAPDKSGLPSDRFSAERTGGSVSTLTIQRTQQEDSAVYLCASSLSGGTYEQYFGPGTRLTVT.

For the CDR3, the DNA is TGCGCCAGCGGGCGGACTAGCGTTAACAATGAGCAGTTCTTC. It encodes CASGRTSVNNEQFF. The rearrangement joins TRBV10-1 to TRBJ2-1; 9 nucleotides match TRBD2. Germline V gene lookup returns CDR1 WNHNN and CDR2 SYGVQD (reference sequence). The junction had 7 bases not matched to a gene; V was cut back by 8 bases and J by 5 bases. CDR3 length: 14 residues.